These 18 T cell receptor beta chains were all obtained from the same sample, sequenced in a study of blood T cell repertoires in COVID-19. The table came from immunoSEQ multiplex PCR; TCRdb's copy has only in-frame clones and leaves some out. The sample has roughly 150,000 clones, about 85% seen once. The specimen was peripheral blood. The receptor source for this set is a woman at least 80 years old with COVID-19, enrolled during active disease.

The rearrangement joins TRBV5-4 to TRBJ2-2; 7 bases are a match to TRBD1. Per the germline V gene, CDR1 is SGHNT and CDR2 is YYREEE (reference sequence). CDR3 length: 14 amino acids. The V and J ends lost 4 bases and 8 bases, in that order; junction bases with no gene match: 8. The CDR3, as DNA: TGTGCCAGCAGCGCACGACAGGGTTCGGGGGAGCTGTTTTTT. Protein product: CASSARQGSGELFF.

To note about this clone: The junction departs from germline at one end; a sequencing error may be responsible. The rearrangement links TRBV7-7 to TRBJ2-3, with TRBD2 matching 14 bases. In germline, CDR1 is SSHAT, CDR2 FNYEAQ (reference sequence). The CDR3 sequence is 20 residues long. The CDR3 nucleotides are TGTGCTAGCAGCTTAGTCCCGACTAGCGGGGGGGCCGAGGCCACAGATACGCAGTATTTT. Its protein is CASSLVPTSGGAEATDTQYF.

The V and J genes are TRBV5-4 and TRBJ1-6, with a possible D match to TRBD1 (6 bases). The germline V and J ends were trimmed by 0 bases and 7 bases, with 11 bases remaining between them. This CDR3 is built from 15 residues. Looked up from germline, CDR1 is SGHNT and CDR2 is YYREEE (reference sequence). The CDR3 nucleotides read TGTGCCAGCAGCTTGGGGACAGCGCAAAATTCACCCCTCCACTTT. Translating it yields CASSLGTAQNSPLHF.

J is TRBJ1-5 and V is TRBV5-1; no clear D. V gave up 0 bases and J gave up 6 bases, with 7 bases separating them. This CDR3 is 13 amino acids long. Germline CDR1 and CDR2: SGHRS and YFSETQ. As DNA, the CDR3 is TGCGCCAGCAGCTTGGACGTGGCTCAGCCCCAGCATTTT. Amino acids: CASSLDVAQPQHF.

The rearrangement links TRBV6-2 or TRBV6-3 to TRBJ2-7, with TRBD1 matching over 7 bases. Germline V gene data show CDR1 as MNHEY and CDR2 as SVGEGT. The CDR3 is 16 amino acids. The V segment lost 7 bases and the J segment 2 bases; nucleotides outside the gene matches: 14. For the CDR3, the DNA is TGTGCCAGCACCCCCACAGGGGCCATTATTACCTACGAGCAGTACTTC. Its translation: CASTPTGAIITYEQYF.

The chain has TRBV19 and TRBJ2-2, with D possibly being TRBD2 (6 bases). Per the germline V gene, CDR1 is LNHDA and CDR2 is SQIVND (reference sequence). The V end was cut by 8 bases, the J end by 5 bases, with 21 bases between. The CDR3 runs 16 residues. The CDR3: CASSLLATAGTGELFF. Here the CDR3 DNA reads TGTGCCAGTTCTCTGCTAGCAACTGCGGGGACCGGGGAGCTGTTTTTT.

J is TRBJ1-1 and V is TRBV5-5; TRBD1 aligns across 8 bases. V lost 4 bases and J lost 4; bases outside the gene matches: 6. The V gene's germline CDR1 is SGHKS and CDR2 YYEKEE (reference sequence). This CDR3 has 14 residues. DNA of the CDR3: TGTGCCAGCAGCCCGACAGGGGCGAGCACTGAAGCTTTCTTT. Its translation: CASSPTGASTEAFF.

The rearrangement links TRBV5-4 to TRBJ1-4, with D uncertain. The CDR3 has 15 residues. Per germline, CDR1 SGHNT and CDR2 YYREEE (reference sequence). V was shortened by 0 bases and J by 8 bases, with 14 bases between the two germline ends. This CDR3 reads CASSLGVREEEKLFF. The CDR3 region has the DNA TGTGCCAGCAGCTTGGGAGTACGGGAGGAGGAAAAACTGTTTTTT.

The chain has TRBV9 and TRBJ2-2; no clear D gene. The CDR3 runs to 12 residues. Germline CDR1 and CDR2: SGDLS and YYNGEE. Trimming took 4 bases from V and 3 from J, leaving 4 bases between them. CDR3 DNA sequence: TGTGCCAGCAGCTCATACACCGGGGAGCTGTTTTTT. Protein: CASSSYTGELFF.

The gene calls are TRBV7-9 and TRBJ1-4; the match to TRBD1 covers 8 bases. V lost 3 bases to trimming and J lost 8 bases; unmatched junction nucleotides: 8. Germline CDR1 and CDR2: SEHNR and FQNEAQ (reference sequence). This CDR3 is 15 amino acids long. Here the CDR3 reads CASSLKQGAREKLFF. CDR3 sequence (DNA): TGTGCCAGCAGCTTGAAGCAGGGGGCGCGGGAAAAACTGTTTTTT.

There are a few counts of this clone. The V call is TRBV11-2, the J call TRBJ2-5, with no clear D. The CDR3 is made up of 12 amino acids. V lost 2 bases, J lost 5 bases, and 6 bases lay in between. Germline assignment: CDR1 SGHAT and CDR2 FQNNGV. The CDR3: CASSLSRETQYF. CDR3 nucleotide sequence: TGTGCCAGCAGCTTAAGCCGGGAGACCCAGTACTTC.

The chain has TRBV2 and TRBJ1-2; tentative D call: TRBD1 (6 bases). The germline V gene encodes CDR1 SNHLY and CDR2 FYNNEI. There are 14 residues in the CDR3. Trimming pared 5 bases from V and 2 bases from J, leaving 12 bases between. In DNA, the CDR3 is TGTGCCAGCAGTATCCGGGACAACAACTATGGCTACACCTTC. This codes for CASSIRDNNYGYTF.

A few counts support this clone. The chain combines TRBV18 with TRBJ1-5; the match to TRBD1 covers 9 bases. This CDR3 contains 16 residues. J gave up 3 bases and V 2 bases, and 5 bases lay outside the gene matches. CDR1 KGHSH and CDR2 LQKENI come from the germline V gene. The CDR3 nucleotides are TGTGCCAGCTCACCATCAGGGACAGGGAACAATCAGCCCCAGCATTTT. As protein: CASSPSGTGNNQPQHF.

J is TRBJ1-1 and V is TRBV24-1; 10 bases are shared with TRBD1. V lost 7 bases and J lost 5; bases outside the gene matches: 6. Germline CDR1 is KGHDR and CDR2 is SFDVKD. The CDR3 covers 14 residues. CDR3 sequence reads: CATSQDRGGTEAFF. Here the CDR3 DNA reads TGTGCCACCAGCCAGGACAGGGGGGGAACTGAAGCTTTCTTT.

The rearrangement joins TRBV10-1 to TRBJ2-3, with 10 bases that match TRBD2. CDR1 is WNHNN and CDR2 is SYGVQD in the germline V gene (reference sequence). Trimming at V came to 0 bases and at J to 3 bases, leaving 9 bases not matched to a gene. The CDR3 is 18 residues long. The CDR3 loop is CASSESLASGGRTDTQYF. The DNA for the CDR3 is TGCGCCAGCAGTGAGTCGCTAGCTAGCGGGGGCCGTACAGATACGCAGTATTTT.

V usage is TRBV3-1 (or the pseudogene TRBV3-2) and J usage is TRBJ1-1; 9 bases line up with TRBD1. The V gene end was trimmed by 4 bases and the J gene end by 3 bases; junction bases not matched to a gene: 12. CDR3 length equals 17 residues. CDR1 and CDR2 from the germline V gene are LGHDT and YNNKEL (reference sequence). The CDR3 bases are TGTGCCAGCAGCCCCCTCCCTCCCGGACAGGGGTACACTGAAGCTTTCTTT. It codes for CASSPLPPGQGYTEAFF.

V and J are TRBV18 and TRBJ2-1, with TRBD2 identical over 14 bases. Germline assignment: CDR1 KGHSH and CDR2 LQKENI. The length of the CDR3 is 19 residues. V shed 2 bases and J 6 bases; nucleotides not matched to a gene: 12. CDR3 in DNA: TGTGCCAGCTCACCAAGTCCGGGACTAGCGGGAGACCTTCTCAATGAGCAGTTCTTC. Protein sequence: CASSPSPGLAGDLLNEQFF.

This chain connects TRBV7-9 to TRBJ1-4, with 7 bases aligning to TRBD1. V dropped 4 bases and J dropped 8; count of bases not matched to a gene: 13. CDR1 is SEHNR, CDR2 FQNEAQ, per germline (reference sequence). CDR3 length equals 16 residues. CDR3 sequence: CASSSDRDSVYEKLFF. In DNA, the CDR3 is TGTGCCAGCAGCTCAGACAGGGATTCGGTGTACGAAAAACTGTTTTTT.